The present TCR beta chain was sequenced within a study of read filtering for tumor transcriptome and immune sequencing. The library was built from around 380 ng RNA with molecular barcoded adaptors for alpha/delta and beta/gamma chains. TCRdb itself ran the reads through MiXCR, one entry per CDR3 protein. The table includes tens of thousands of distinct CDR3 sequences, 14% detected once. The ends lost 5 bases at V and 4 bases at J; junction bases unmatched: 11. This CDR3 spans 15 amino acids. Germline V gene data show CDR1 as DFQATT and CDR2 as SNEGSKA (reference sequence). This clonotype was observed many times.

The sequence derives from a donor at least 40 years old with multiple myeloma. The sequencing input was a population of CD138-negative cells sorted from bone marrow. The gene calls are TRBV20-1 and TRBJ2-1, with TRBD1 matching over 7 bases. The CDR3 region has the DNA TGCAGTGCTCGTAAGGACAGGCAAAATTACAATGAGCAGTTCTTC. As protein: CSARKDRQNYNEQFF.